This TCR beta chain was found in a study of T cells in localized non-small cell lung cancer. Overall study results and limits: Because only a single region of the tumor was sequenced, heterogeneity remains possible. For the top 100 tumor clones, a median roughly 56 also appeared in adjacent lung. Blood T cell density predicted longer survival; adjacent-lung clonality, shorter.

This table comes from immunoSEQ multiplex PCR, and its TCRdb copy is limited to in-frame clones, with some not included. The sample shows 78,000 or so clones, 70% to 90% of them seen only once. This clone was seen only once. Its antigen is as yet unknown. Germline values: CDR1 KGHSH, CDR2 LQKENI. V dropped 2 bases and J dropped 2 bases, with 10 bases sitting between them. The CDR3 loop spans 14 amino acids. The source is a man between 40 and 70 years old with stage I lung adenocarcinoma. The material sequenced was peripheral blood, taken before any cancer treatment. The chain combines TRBV18 with TRBJ2-7; tentatively, D is TRBD1 or TRBD2 (5 bases each). The CDR3 loop is CASSPGTDTYEQYF. The CDR3 coding sequence is TGTGCCAGCTCACCAGGGACGGATACCTACGAGCAGTACTTC.